Listed below are T cell receptor beta chains from one sample, sequenced in a study of Tregs in tolerant kidney transplant recipients. TCRdb keeps only in-frame clones here, not all; method: immunoSEQ multiplex PCR. The sample includes just over 15,000 clones, approximately 94% of them seen just once. Sequenced input: CD8+ T cells from blood. The receptors stem from a human donor in good health. Each CDR3 is given with its conserved first and last residue. Fields, in order: D gene, J gene, V gene, clone size, CDR3 DNA, CDR3 protein. The D gene is left open where the match is weak. Part of the rows lack a size; the others show once, few, many or a class for expanded clones.

>TRBD1|TRBJ2-3|TRBV2|-
TGTGCCAGCAGTAGCCGGGACAGGGTTTATGCAGATACGCAGTATTTT
CASSSRDRVYADTQYF
>TRBD2|TRBJ2-5|TRBV7-2|once
TGTGCCAGCAGCTTAGGCTTGCCAGCGGGGGGTTTCGGGACCCAGTACTTC
CASSLGLPAGGFGTQYF
>-|TRBJ2-1|TRBV28|-
TGTGCCAGCAGTTTATCCCCCAGGGGAGGGGCGGGAGCCAATGAGCAGTTCTTC
CASSLSPRGGAGANEQFF
>-|TRBJ2-1|TRBV4-2|few
TGTGCCAGCAGCCAAGATACCAGAAATGAGCAGTTCTTC
CASSQDTRNEQFF
>TRBD2|TRBJ2-2|TRBV27|-
TGTGCCAGCAGTCTCGGGACTACTTCCCGAGGCGGGGAGCTGTTTTTT
CASSLGTTSRGGELFF
>TRBD2|TRBJ2-3|TRBV5-6|-
TGTGCCAGCAGCTTGGGGGCTAGCGGGAGAACAGATACGCAGTATTTT
CASSLGASGRTDTQYF
>TRBD2|TRBJ2-5|TRBV7-9|-
TGTGCCAGCAGCTTAAATTCAGCGGGAGGGCCCCAAGGGACCCAGTACTTC
CASSLNSAGGPQGTQYF
>-|TRBJ1-1|TRBV4-3|-
TGCGCCAGCAGCCAGGACGGGGGGCCCACTGAAGCTTTCTTT
CASSQDGGPTEAFF
>-|TRBJ1-1|TRBV6-1|-
TGTGCCAGACCAGGGAGTGAAGCTTTCTTT
CARPGSEAFF
>TRBD1|TRBJ2-4|TRBV27|-
TGTGCCAGCATTCCCGCCTCACAGGGGATTCAAAACATTCAGTACTTC
CASIPASQGIQNIQYF
>-|TRBJ1-2|TRBV7-9|-
TGTGCCAGCAGCCCGTCGGGGGGGCACTCTAACTATGGCTACACCTTC
CASSPSGGHSNYGYTF
>-|TRBJ2-1|TRBV4-1|-
TGCGCCAGCAGCCAAATTGATGGGGGGAATGAGCAGTTCTTC
CASSQIDGGNEQFF
>-|TRBJ1-5|TRBV27|-
TGTGCCAGCAGTTTATCGATGGGACAGCCCCAGCATTTT
CASSLSMGQPQHF
>-|TRBJ2-7|TRBV30|-
TGTGCCTGGAGTGTCGGGGCAGGGTCCTACGAGCAGTACTTC
CAWSVGAGSYEQYF
>-|TRBJ2-1|TRBV6-1|-
TGTGCCAGCAGTGAGGGGGGACCCTACAATGAGCAGTTCTTC
CASSEGGPYNEQFF
>-|TRBJ2-7|TRBV7-9|-
TGTGCCAGCAGCAATATCCGGACCTACGAGCAGTACTTC
CASSNIRTYEQYF
>TRBD1|TRBJ1-1|TRBV7-9|-
TGTGCCAGCAGCCCGCCCCTCCGGACAGGGCGACACACTGAAGCTTTCTTT
CASSPPLRTGRHTEAFF
>-|TRBJ1-2|TRBV21-1|-
TGTGCCACCCGGGTGCAGAGGGACCCTGGCTACACCTTC
CATRVQRDPGYTF
>-|TRBJ2-7|TRBV11-3|once
TGTGCCAGCAAGGAGGATTCCTACGAGCAGTACTTC
CASKEDSYEQYF
>-|TRBJ1-1|TRBV7-9|-
TGTGCCAGCAGCTTAGGGGTCACTGAAGCTTTCTTT
CASSLGVTEAFF
>-|TRBJ2-4|TRBV28|-
TGTGCCAGCAGCGTATACCCCTTGGCCAAAAACATTCAGTACTTC
CASSVYPLAKNIQYF
>TRBD1|TRBJ1-2|TRBV14|-
TGTGCCAGCAGCCCGGGACAGGGGAGCGGCTACACCTTC
CASSPGQGSGYTF
>-|TRBJ2-2|TRBV5-1|few
TGCGCCAGCAGAGGGGGATACACCGGGGAGCTGTTTTTT
CASRGGYTGELFF
>TRBD1|TRBJ2-7|TRBV9|-
TGTGCCAGCAGCGTAGCCGGGACAGAGACCTACGAGCAGTACTTC
CASSVAGTETYEQYF
>-|TRBJ1-4|TRBV30|-
TGTGCCTGGAACCATAATGAAAAACTGTTTTTT
CAWNHNEKLFF
>TRBD2|TRBJ2-3|TRBV5-6|-
TGTGCCAGCAGCTTGGCCTATAGCGGGGGGTTCACAGATACGCAGTATTTT
CASSLAYSGGFTDTQYF
>TRBD1|TRBJ1-2|TRBV18|-
TGTGCCAGCTCACCGTTCCGGACAGGAAAGTATGGCTACACCTTC
CASSPFRTGKYGYTF
>-|TRBJ1-1|TRBV27|-
TGTGCCAGCAGTTTATCCGTTCCGGGTTTGGGGAACACTGAAGCTTTCTTT
CASSLSVPGLGNTEAFF
>-|TRBJ2-7|TRBV7-9|once
TGTGCCAGCAGCACGTCAGGGGTAGAAGAGCAGTACTTC
CASSTSGVEEQYF
>TRBD1|TRBJ2-3|TRBV5-4|-
TGTGCCAGCAGCTTCAGACAGGGAACAGATACGCAGTATTTT
CASSFRQGTDTQYF
>-|TRBJ1-1|TRBV4-1|once
TGCGCCAGCAGCCTCGACGGGAACACTGAAGCTTTCTTT
CASSLDGNTEAFF
>-|TRBJ2-1|TRBV7-6|-
TGTGCCAGCAGCCACGCACAGGGTCAGGGCGATGAGCAGTTCTTC
CASSHAQGQGDEQFF
>-|TRBJ1-2|TRBV4-2|-
TGTGCCAGCAGCCAAGAGGGAGGGACTAACTATGGCTACACCTTC
CASSQEGGTNYGYTF